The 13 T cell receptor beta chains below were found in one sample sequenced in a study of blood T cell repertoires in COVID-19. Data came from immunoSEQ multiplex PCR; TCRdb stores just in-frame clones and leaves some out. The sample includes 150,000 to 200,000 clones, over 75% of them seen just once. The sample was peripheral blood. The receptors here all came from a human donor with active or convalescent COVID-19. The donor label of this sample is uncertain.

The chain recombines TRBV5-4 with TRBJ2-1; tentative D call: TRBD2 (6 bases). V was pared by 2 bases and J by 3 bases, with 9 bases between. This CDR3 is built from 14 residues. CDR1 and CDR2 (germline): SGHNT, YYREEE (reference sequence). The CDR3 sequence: CASSLAGIYNEQFF. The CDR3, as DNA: TGTGCCAGCAGCTTAGCGGGCATCTACAATGAGCAGTTCTTC.

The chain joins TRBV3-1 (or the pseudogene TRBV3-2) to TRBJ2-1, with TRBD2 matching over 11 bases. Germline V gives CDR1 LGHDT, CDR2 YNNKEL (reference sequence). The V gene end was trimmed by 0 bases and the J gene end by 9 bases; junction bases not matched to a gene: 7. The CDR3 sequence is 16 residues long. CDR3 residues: CASSQDFSGGGGEQFF. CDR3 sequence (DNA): TGTGCCAGCAGCCAAGATTTTAGCGGGGGGGGTGGTGAGCAGTTCTTC.

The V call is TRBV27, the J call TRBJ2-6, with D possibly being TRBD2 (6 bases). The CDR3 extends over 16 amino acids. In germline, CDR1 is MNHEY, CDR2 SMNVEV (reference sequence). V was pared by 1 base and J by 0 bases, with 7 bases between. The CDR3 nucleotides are TGTGCCAGCAGTTTATGGGGGGACTCTGGGGCCAACGTCCTGACTTTC. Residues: CASSLWGDSGANVLTF.

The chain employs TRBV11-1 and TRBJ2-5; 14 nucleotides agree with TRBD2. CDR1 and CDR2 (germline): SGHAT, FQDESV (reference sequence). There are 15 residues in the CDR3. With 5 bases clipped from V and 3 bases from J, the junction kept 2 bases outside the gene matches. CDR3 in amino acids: CASSRGLAGEETQYF. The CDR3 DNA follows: TGTGCCAGCAGCCGGGGACTAGCGGGAGAAGAGACCCAGTACTTC.

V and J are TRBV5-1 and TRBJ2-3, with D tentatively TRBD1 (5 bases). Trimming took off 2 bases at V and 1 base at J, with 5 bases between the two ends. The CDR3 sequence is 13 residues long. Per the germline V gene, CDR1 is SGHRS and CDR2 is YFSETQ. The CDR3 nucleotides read TGCGCCAGCAGCTTAGGGGGCACAGATACGCAGTATTTT. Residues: CASSLGGTDTQYF.

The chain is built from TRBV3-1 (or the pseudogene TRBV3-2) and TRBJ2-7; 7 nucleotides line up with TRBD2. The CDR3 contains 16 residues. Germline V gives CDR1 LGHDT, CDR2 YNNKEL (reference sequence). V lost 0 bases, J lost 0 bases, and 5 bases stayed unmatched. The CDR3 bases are TGTGCCAGCAGCCAAGACCTAGCGGTAAGCTCCTACGAGCAGTACTTC. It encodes CASSQDLAVSSYEQYF.

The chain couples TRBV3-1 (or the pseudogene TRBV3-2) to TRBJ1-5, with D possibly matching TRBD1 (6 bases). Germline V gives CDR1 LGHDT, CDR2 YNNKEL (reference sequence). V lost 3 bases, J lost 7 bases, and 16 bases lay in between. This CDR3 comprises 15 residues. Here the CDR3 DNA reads TGTGCCAGCAGCCAGGGGGTAGACACAGGGCAGCCCCAGCATTTT. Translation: CASSQGVDTGQPQHF.

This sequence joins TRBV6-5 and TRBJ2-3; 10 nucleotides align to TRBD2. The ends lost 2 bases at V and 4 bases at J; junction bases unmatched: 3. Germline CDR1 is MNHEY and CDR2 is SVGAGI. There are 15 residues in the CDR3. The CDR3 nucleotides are TGTGCCAGCAGTTACCTAGCGGGAGTCTCAGATACGCAGTATTTT. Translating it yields CASSYLAGVSDTQYF.

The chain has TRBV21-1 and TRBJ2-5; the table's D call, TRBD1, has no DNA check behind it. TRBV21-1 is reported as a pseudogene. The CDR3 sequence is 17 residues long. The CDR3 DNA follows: TGTGCCAGCAGCCAAACGCCGGGACAGGGGGCTCGTGAGACCCAGTACTTC. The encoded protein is CASSQTPGQGARETQYF.

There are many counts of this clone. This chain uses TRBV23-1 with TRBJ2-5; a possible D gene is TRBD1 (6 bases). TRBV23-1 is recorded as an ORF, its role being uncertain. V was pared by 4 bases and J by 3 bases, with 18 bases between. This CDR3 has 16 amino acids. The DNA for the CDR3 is TGCGCCAGCAGTCGAGGGCTTGACAGGCTAGAAGAGACCCAGTACTTC. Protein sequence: CASSRGLDRLEETQYF.

Here the CDR3 reads CATSIGGDYNEQFF. CDR3 DNA sequence: TGTGCCACCAGTATTGGGGGGGATTACAATGAGCAGTTCTTC. The chain links TRBV24-1 to TRBJ2-1; 7 bases line up with TRBD2. The CDR3 covers 14 residues. V shed 6 bases and J 4 bases; nucleotides not matched to a gene: 5. Germline V lookup: CDR1 KGHDR, CDR2 SFDVKD.

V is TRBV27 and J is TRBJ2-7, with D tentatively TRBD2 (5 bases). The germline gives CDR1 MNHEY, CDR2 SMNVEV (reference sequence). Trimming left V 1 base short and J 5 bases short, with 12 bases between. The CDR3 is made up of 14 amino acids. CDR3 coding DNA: TGTGCCAGCAGTTTATTGGGCCGGGGTGACGAGCAGTACTTC. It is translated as CASSLLGRGDEQYF.

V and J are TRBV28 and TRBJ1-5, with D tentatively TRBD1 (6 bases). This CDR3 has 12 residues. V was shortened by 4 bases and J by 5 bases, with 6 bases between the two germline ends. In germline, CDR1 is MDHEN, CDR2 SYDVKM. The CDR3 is CASSSGDQPQHF. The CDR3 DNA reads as TGTGCCAGCAGTTCAGGGGATCAGCCCCAGCATTTT.